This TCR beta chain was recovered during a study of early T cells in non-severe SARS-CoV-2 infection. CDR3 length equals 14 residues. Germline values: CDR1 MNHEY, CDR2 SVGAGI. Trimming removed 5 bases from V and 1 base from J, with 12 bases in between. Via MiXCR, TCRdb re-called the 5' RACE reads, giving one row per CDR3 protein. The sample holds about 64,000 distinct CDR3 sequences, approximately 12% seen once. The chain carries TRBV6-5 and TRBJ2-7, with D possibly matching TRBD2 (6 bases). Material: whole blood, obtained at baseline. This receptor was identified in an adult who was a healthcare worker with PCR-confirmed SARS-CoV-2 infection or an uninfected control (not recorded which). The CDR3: CASSDSGRSYEQYF. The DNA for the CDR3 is TGTGCCAGCAGTGATAGCGGACGATCCTACGAGCAGTACTTC.